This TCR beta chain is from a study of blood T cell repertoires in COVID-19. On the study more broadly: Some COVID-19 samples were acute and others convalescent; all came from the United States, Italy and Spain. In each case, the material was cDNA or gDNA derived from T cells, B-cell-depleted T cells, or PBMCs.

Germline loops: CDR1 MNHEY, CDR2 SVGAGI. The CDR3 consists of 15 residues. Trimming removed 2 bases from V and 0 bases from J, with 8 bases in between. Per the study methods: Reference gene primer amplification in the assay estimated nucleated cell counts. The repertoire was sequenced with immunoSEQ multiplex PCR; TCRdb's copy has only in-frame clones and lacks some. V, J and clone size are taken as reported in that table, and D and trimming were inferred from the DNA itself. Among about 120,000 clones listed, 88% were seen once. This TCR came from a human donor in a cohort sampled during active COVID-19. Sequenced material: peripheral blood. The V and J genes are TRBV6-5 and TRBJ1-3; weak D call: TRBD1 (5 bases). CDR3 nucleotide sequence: TGTGCCAGCAGTTACAGCAGGGTCTCTGGAAACACCATATATTTT. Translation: CASSYSRVSGNTIYF.